This TCR beta chain was observed in a study of T cells in Graves' hyperthyroidism and ophthalmopathy. Study conclusions and caveats: Model output signaled ophthalmopathy a median approximately 6.2 months ahead of onset.

This clonotype has just a few counts. Its antigen is unknown. Amplification of TCR beta CDR3 regions was performed using RNA transcripts as template. First-round RT-PCR targeting the TCR CDR3 was performed with the HTBI primer set. TCRdb ran MiXCR on the multiplex PCR reads and lists one entry per CDR3 protein. The profile covers nearly 750,000 distinct CDR3 sequences, with approximately 36% appearing a single time and about a third taken by the ten largest. Sequencing used blood. The sequence derives from a middle-aged woman with Graves' hyperthyroidism.

CDR3 coding DNA: TGTGCCAGCAGTCGCAACACATTTGGGACAGGGGACGTCGGCTACACCTTC. It yields the protein CASSRNTFGTGDVGYTF. The chain is built from TRBV6-5 and TRBJ1-2; TRBD1 matches 10 bases. There are 17 residues in the CDR3. V shed 5 bases and J 8 bases; nucleotides not matched to a gene: 17. Germline V gene data show CDR1 as MNHEY and CDR2 as SVGAGI.